One TCR beta chain is described in this entry. The antigen is undetermined. The use of genomic DNA as template underpinned the TCR beta VDJ and CDR3 profiling. TCRdb analysed the reads with MiXCR anew, one entry per CDR3 protein. The sample has roughly 280,000 distinct CDR3 sequences, approximately 57% seen once. The sequenced patients had an expansion of CD8+CD57+ cells seen by flow cytometry. The patients, all of them, had severe acquired aplastic anemia. The record originates from a study of CD8+CD57+ T cells in acquired aplastic anemia. Study context: The sorted CD4+ and CD8+ cells yielded an average around 3 ug of DNA.

General study results and limits: Around 30 sequences, all CD8+ CDR3, were shared between patients and controls.

The CDR3 runs to 11 residues. Germline V lookup: CDR1 MNHNS, CDR2 SASEGT. V was clipped by 5 bases and J by 7 bases, with 8 bases between them. The clonotype comes from a human donor with aplastic anemia. What was sequenced was sorted CD4+, CD8+, or CD8+CD57+ T cells (not recorded which) from PBMCs. V usage is TRBV6-1 and J usage is TRBJ1-1; no clear D gene. CDR3 coding DNA: TGTGCCAGCAGTAGAGGAAGTGAAGCTTTCTTT. Its protein product is CASSRGSEAFF.